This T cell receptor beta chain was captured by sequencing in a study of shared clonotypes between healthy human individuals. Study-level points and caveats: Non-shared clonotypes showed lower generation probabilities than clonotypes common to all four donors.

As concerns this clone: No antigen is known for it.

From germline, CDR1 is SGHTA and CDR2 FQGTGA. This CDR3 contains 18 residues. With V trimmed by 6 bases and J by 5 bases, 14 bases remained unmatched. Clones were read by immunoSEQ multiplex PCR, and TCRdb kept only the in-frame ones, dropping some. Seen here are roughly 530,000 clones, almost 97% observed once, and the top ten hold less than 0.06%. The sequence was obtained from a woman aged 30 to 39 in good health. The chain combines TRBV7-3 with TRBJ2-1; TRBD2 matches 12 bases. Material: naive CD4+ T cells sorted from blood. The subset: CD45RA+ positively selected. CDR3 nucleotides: TGTGCCAGCAGTCGTGGGTGGACTAGCGGGATTACCGACAATGAGCAGTTCTTC. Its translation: CASSRGWTSGITDNEQFF.